The present T cell receptor beta chain was sequenced within a study of shared clonotypes between healthy human individuals. Findings and caveats of the study: What limited the represented genetic and exposure-history diversity was the small number of donors. In general, naive subsets displayed greater estimated richness than memory subsets did. The naive CD4 repertoires of a few donors were compared, and approximately 5.3% of clonotypes were shared. Against clonotypes common to all four donors, non-shared ones had lower generation probabilities.

As for this clone: Its antigen is not identified.

This table comes from immunoSEQ multiplex PCR, and its TCRdb copy is limited to in-frame clones, with some not included. The sample lists roughly 2.5 million clones; approximately 90% were seen once. CDR1 KGHSH and CDR2 LQKENI come from the germline V gene. This CDR3 comprises 14 residues. With 4 bases removed from V and 0 bases from J, the gap between germline ends came to 9 bases. The specimen was naive CD4+ T cells sorted from blood. Subset indicated: CD45RA+ positively selected. This chain uses TRBV18 with TRBJ1-2, with D unresolved. The sequence came from a man aged 18 to 29 in good health. CDR3 coding DNA: TGTGCCAGCTCACTTACCGACACTAACTATGGCTACACCTTC. Translating gives CASSLTDTNYGYTF. Full variable domain (rest looked up from reference TRBV18 and TRBJ1-2): NAGVMQNPRHLVRRRGQEARLRCSPMKGHSHVYWYRQLPEEGLKFMVYLQKENIIDESGMPKERFSAEFPKEGPSILRIQQVVRGDSAAYFCASSLTDTNYGYTFGSGTRLTVV.